This record concerns one TCR beta chain sequence. Its specificity is not known. This sample stems from a study of cytomegalovirus exposure and HLA in healthy donors. Participants comprised healthy donors of bone marrow. Findings and limits, study-wide: It was reported that the classifier diagnosed cytomegalovirus status with high specificity and sensitivity in both the original and validation cohorts. TCR beta chains numbering more than 150 were designated cytomegalovirus-associated. A later examination showed that TCR association rates differed by HLA locus, with DRB1 most and HLA-C fewest.

Researchers ran the PCR with 60 Vbeta and 13 Jbeta primers. Measured with immunoSEQ multiplex PCR; TCRdb has only the in-frame clones, and not every one. Of 150,000 to 200,000 clones detected, around 84% appear once; the ten largest clones hold approximately 3.1%. Sequencing was performed on PBMCs. This sequence was found in a woman aged 35 to 49 in good health and CMV-seronegative.

This chain's CDR3 is CASKVGGGANTNYGYTF. The CDR3 nucleotides read TGTGCCAGTAAAGTTGGTGGCGGGGCCAATACTAACTATGGCTACACCTTC. This chain joins TRBV19 and TRBJ1-2; a possible D gene is TRBD1 (5 bases). CDR1 is LNHDA and CDR2 is SQIVND in the germline V gene (reference sequence). Trimming took off 7 bases at V and 0 bases at J, with 21 bases between the two ends. The CDR3 has 17 residues.